This T cell receptor (beta chain) came from a study of cytomegalovirus exposure and HLA in healthy donors. PCR used 60 Vbeta primers and 13 Jbeta primers. Clones were read by immunoSEQ multiplex PCR, and TCRdb kept only the in-frame ones, dropping some. Here the sample spans about 83,000 clones, 70% to 80% being singletons. Study-level results: An analysis done earlier found most TCR beta V segments productive about 90% or about 30% of the time. High specificity and sensitivity for cytomegalovirus status were reported for the classifier. Later analysis suggested most CMV-associated TCR beta chains were HLA-restricted. CMV serostatus alone was available as immune exposure information.

CDR1 is GTSNPN and CDR2 is SVGIG in the germline V gene (reference sequence). Trimming shortened V by 5 bases and J by 4 bases, and 8 bases separated the two germline ends. The CDR3 has 11 residues. To note about this clone: Antigen specificity is unknown.

The J gene is TRBJ1-1, the V gene TRBV30; no clear D gene. This clonotype was sampled from a man aged 55 to 69 in good health and CMV-seronegative. The sample consisted of PBMCs. The DNA of the CDR3 is TGTGCCTGGCGCAGTGGCACTGAAGCTTTCTTT. Its protein product is CAWRSGTEAFF.